This record looks at one T cell receptor beta chain sequence and its context. These data originate in a study of shared clonotypes between healthy human individuals. Here immunoSEQ multiplex PCR was the method, and the copy in TCRdb shows in-frame clones only, minus some. The top ten clones hold roughly 0.06% of a sample with approximately 500,000 clones, about 96% of them seen once. The V end lost 7 bases, the J end lost 7 bases, and 14 bases lay between the germline ends. The CDR3 extends over 13 amino acids. Germline CDR1 SGHRS, CDR2 YFSETQ. This chain links TRBV5-1 with TRBJ1-4; D unresolved. The receptor was isolated from a woman in her 30s in good health. Sequenced material: naive CD4+ T cells sorted from blood. The subset is: CD45RA+ positively selected. DNA for the CDR3: TGCGCCAGCCGGACCTTCGCTTCTGAAAAACTGTTTTTT. This codes for CASRTFASEKLFF.